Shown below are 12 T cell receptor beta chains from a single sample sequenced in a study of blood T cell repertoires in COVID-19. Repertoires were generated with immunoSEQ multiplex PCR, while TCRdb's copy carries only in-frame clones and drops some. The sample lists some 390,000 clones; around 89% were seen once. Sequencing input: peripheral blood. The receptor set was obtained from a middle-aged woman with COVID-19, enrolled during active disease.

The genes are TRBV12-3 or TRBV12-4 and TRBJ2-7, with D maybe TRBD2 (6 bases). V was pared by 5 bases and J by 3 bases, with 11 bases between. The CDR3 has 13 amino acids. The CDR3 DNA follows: TGTGCCAGCAGTCCCTGGCGGGACTACGAGCAGTACTTC. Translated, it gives CASSPWRDYEQYF.

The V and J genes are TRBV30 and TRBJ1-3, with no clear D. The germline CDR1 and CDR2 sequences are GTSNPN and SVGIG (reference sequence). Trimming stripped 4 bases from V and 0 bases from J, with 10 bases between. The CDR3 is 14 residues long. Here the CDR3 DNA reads TGTGCCTGGAATGCCGAGAGCTCTGGAAACACCATATATTTT. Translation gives CAWNAESSGNTIYF.

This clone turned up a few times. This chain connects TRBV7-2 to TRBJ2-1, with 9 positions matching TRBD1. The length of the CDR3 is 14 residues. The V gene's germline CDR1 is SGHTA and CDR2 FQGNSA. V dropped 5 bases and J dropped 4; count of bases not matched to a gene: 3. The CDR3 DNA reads TGTGCCAGCAGCATCGGGACAGGGTACAATGAGCAGTTCTTC. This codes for CASSIGTGYNEQFF. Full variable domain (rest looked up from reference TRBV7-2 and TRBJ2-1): GAGVSQSPSNKVTEKGKDVELRCDPISGHTALYWYRQSLGQGLEFLIYFQGNSAPDKSGLPSDRFSAERTGGSVSTLTIQRTQQEDSAVYLCASSIGTGYNEQFFGPGTRLTVL.

The CDR3 nucleotides are TGTGCCAGCAGCCCGGGGACAGATACGCAGTATTTT. Amino acids: CASSPGTDTQYF. The chain carries TRBV9 and TRBJ2-3; perhaps TRBD2 as D (5 bases). The V end was cut by 4 bases, the J end by 3 bases, with 6 bases between. CDR1 is SGDLS, CDR2 YYNGEE, per germline. The length of the CDR3 is 12 residues.

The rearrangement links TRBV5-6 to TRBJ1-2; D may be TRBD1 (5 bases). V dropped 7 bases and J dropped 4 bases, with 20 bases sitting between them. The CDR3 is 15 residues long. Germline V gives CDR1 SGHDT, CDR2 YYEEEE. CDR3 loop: CASGTRSGGPYGYTF. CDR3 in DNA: TGTGCCAGCGGTACCCGAAGCGGGGGTCCCTATGGCTACACCTTC.

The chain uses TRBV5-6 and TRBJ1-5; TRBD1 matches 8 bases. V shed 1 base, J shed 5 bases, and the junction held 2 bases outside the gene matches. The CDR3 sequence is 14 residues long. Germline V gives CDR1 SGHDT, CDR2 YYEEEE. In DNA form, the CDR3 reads TGTGCCAGCAGCTTGTCAGGGGGCCATCAGCCCCAGCATTTT. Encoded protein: CASSLSGGHQPQHF.

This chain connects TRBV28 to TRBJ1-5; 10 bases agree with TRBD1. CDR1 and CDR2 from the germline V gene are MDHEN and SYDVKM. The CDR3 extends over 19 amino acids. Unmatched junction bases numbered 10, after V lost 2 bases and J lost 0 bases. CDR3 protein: CASSLDRDRGGNSNQPQHF. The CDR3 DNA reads TGTGCCAGCAGTTTAGATAGGGACAGGGGTGGCAATAGCAATCAGCCCCAGCATTTT. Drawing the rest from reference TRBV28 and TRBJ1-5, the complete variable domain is DVKVTQSSRYLVKRTGEKVFLECVQDMDHENMFWYRQDPGLGLRLIYFSYDVKMKEKGDIPEGYSVSREKKERFSLILESASTNQTSMYLCASSLDRDRGGNSNQPQHFGDGTRLSIL.

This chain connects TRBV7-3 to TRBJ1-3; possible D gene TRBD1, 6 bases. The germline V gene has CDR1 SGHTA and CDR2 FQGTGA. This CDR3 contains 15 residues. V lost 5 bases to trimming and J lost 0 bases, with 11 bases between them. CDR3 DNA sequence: TGTGCCAGCAGCCCGGACAGCGTCTCTGGAAACACCATATATTTT. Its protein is CASSPDSVSGNTIYF.

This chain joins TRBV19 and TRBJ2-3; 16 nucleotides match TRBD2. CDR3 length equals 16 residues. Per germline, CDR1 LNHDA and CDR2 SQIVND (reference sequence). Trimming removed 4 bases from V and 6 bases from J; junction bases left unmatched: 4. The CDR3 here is CASSTGLAGGRDTQYF. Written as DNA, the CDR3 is TGTGCCAGTAGTACGGGACTAGCGGGAGGGAGGGATACGCAGTATTTT.

CDR3 sequence (DNA): TGTGCCTGGCACAGGGGGCGCGTCTACACCTTC. Its translation is CAWHRGRVYTF. The V gene is TRBV30, the J gene TRBJ1-2, with TRBD1 matching over 9 bases. J gave up 10 bases and V 5 bases, and 5 bases lay outside the gene matches. The CDR3 spans 11 residues. From germline, CDR1 is GTSNPN and CDR2 SVGIG (reference sequence). Together with reference TRBV30 and TRBJ1-2, the CDR3 gives the full variable domain: SQTIHQWPATLVQPVGSPLSLECTVEGTSNPNLYWYRQAAGRGLQLLFYSVGIGQISSEVPQNLSASRPQDRQFILSSKKLLLSDSGFYLCAWHRGRVYTFGSGTRLTVV.

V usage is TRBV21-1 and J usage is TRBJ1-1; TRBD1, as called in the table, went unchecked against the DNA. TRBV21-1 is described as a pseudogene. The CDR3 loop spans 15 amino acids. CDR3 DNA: TGTGCCAGCGAACGAGGACAGGGGGCTGGGACTGAAGCTTTCTTT. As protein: CASERGQGAGTEAFF.

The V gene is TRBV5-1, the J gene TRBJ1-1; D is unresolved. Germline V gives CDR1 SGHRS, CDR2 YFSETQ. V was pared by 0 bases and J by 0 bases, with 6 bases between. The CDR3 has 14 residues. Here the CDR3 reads CASSLGDMNTEAFF. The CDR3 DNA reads TGCGCCAGCAGCTTGGGAGATATGAACACTGAAGCTTTCTTT.